The rows below give T cell receptor beta chains drawn from one sample of a study of cytomegalovirus exposure and HLA in healthy donors. Assay: immunoSEQ multiplex PCR; the TCRdb copy retains only in-frame clones and omits some. The specimen's table records about 190,000 clones. The sequenced material came from PBMCs. The receptor source for this set is a woman aged 25-40 years in good health and CMV-seropositive. Each CDR3 is given with its conserved first and last residue. Fields, in order: J gene, D gene, V gene, CDR3 DNA, CDR3 protein. The D gene is left open where the match is weak.

>TRBJ2-1|TRBD2|TRBV4-1
TGCGCCAGCAGCCAAGGTTCGGCGGGAGGAAGCTCCTACAATGAGCAGTTCTTC
CASSQGSAGGSSYNEQFF
>TRBJ2-1|TRBD2|TRBV6-5
TGTGCCAGCAGTTACCTTGGTAGCGGGAGTTACAATGAGCAGTTCTTC
CASSYLGSGSYNEQFF
>TRBJ1-1|NA|TRBV7-9
TGTGCCAGCAGCTTAGTCTTCGGGGAAGAAGCTTTCTTT
CASSLVFGEEAFF
>TRBJ2-2|TRBD1|TRBV14
TGTGCCAGCAGCCAACATGCGCTGACAGGGGCTATCGGGGAGCTGTTTTTT
CASSQHALTGAIGELFF
>TRBJ1-4|TRBD1|TRBV7-2
TGTGCCAGCAGCTTACTGATGACAGGGATGAATGAAAAACTGTTTTTT
CASSLLMTGMNEKLFF
>TRBJ2-1|TRBD2|TRBV2
TGTGCCAGTACACCGGGACTAGCGGGGGACCCGGCCAACAATGAGCAGTTCTTC
CASTPGLAGDPANNEQFF
>TRBJ1-2|NA|TRBV27
TGTGCCAGCAGTTCTTCTTTCACAGGGCTTGTCGGCTACACCTTC
CASSSSFTGLVGYTF
>TRBJ1-1|TRBD1|TRBV5-1
TGCGCCAGCAGCATAAGGACAGGGGGGAACACTGAAGCTTTCTTT
CASSIRTGGNTEAFF
>TRBJ2-5|TRBD2|TRBV7-2
TGTGCCAGCAGCCTAACCGGGACTAGCCTTTGGGGAGAGACCCAGTACTTC
CASSLTGTSLWGETQYF
>TRBJ1-5|NA|TRBV10-3
TGTGCCATCAGTGGCGGGAACAATCAGCCCCAGCATTTT
CAISGGNNQPQHF
>TRBJ1-5|NA|TRBV18
TGTGCCAGCTCACCTATACAGGGCCCCCAGCATTTT
CASSPIQGPQHF
>TRBJ2-7|TRBD1|TRBV5-1
TGCGCCAGCAGCTTTGGTGGAGACAGGGCCCAGCAGTACTTC
CASSFGGDRAQQYF
>TRBJ1-1|NA|TRBV5-1
TGCGCCAGCAGCTTGGACTGGTCTCGGGGGGGCTACGGGGCTTTCTTT
CASSLDWSRGGYGAFF
>TRBJ1-6|TRBD1|TRBV5-4
TGTGCCAGCAGCTTCTTGCAGGGGGTTGATTCACCCCTCCACTTT
CASSFLQGVDSPLHF
>TRBJ2-2|TRBD2|TRBV30
TGTGCCTGGAGAGGGATTAGCGGGAGTTTCCATGGCGGGGAGCTGTTTTTT
CAWRGISGSFHGGELFF
>TRBJ1-1|NA|TRBV7-9
TGTGCCAGCAGCCTCTACAGGACTGAAGCTTTCTTT
CASSLYRTEAFF
>TRBJ2-5|TRBD1|TRBV10-3
TGTGCCATCAGTGCCGGACAGGGTGGGGGGACCCAGTACTTC
CAISAGQGGGTQYF
>TRBJ2-2|TRBD2|TRBV7-7
TGTGCCAGCAGCCCTAGCGGGAGCGGAACCGGGGAGCTGTTTTTT
CASSPSGSGTGELFF
>TRBJ1-3|NA|TRBV7-9
TGTGCCAGCAGCTTCGGAGGCCTTGGAAACACCATATATTTT
CASSFGGLGNTIYF
>TRBJ1-2|TRBD1|TRBV5-6
TGTGCCAGCAGTAACTTTGGACAGGGCGACGGGGAAGGCTACACCTTC
CASSNFGQGDGEGYTF
>TRBJ2-3|TRBD2|TRBV19
TGTGCCAGTAGTATAGGACTAGCGGGAGACCCAGATACGCAGTATTTT
CASSIGLAGDPDTQYF
>TRBJ2-7|NA|TRBV25-1
TGTGCCAGCAGTGATGCTGAGGGAACCGGCTACGAGCAGTACTTC
CASSDAEGTGYEQYF
>TRBJ1-3|NA|TRBV19
TGTGCCAGTAGTATCCCGCCCGGGGGGGGCTCCGACTCTGGAAACACCATATATTTT
CASSIPPGGGSDSGNTIYF
>TRBJ2-7|TRBD2|TRBV29-1
TGCAGCGTTCCCTCGGGGGGAGGGTACGAGCAGTACTTC
CSVPSGGGYEQYF
>TRBJ2-2|TRBD2|TRBV9
TGTGCCAGCAGCGTTGGGACTAAGAACACCGGGGAGCTGTTTTTT
CASSVGTKNTGELFF
>TRBJ1-2|NA|TRBV18
TGTGCCAGCTCACTGGCAACAGCCTATGGCTACACCTTC
CASSLATAYGYTF
>TRBJ1-6|TRBD1|TRBV5-1
TGCGCCAGCAGCGCGGACAGGGCCTATAATTCACCCCTCCACTTT
CASSADRAYNSPLHF
>TRBJ1-5|TRBD1|TRBV10-3
TGTGCCATCAGTGAGCAGGGGGGCAGCAATCAGCCCCAGCATTTT
CAISEQGGSNQPQHF
>TRBJ1-1|NA|TRBV15
TGTGCCACCAGCGGGGACAAGAACACTGAAGCTTTCTTT
CATSGDKNTEAFF
>TRBJ2-7|TRBD2|TRBV7-2
TGTGCCAGCACCCGACGGGGGGGTGAGCAGTACTTC
CASTRRGGEQYF
>TRBJ1-1|NA|TRBV5-4
TGTGCCAGCAGCTCATATGGGGCAGGGTGGGTTGAAGCTTTCTTT
CASSSYGAGWVEAFF